This T cell receptor beta chain originates from a study of cytomegalovirus exposure and HLA in healthy donors. Study-wide results and limits: Per a prior analysis, the majority of TCR beta V segments were productive roughly 90% or roughly 30% of the time. HLA alleles were associated with around 17,000 TCR beta sequences in a later analysis at 0.05 false discovery rate.

Absent from the records is this donor's CMV serostatus. The primer mix had 60 Vbeta and 13 Jbeta primers. Generated by immunoSEQ multiplex PCR, the TCRdb table keeps only in-frame clones and is missing some. The table lists about 98,000 clones, 65% to 80% of them singletons. In its sample, this clone was seen a few times. Antigen: not known. The ends were cut back, 4 bases at V and 7 bases at J, with 17 bases in the middle. Germline CDR1 and CDR2: SNHLY and FYNNEI. The CDR3 runs 15 residues. The chain combines TRBV2 with TRBJ2-1; D is perhaps TRBD2 (5 bases). The sequence derives from a human donor in good health. Sequences were obtained from PBMCs. CDR3 bases: TGTGCCAGCAGTGCGAATCGGGCGGGTGGGAATGAGCAGTTCTTC. Protein sequence: CASSANRAGGNEQFF. Variable domain in full (rest from reference TRBV2 and TRBJ2-1): EPEVTQTPSHQVTQMGQEVILRCVPISNHLYFYWYRQILGQKVEFLVSFYNNEISEKSEIFDDQFSVERPDGSNFTLKIRSTKLEDSAMYFCASSANRAGGNEQFFGPGTRLTVL.